The sequence of this T cell receptor beta chain was determined in a study of regulatory T cells in long-lasting Graves disease. Broader study findings: TCR diversity was lower in persistent Graves' patients (versus newly diagnosed ones).

Notes on this clonotype: As yet, its antigen is unknown.

HTBI primers from iRepertoire and Arm-PCR of CDR3 regions yielded the TCR beta libraries. A single record per CDR3 protein comes from TCRdb applying MiXCR to the multiplex PCR reads. The profile shows 350,000 to 500,000 distinct CDR3 sequences, around 20% of them singletons. Time point in this sample: persistent/refractory GD, antithyroid drugs over 5 years with positive TRAb. Construction of the TCR library relied on RNA isolated from PBMCs. American Thyroid Association guidelines were used to diagnose Graves' disease. A volume of approximately 8.4 milliliters of peripheral blood was collected in EDTA tubes. The sample consisted of peripheral blood mononuclear cells (PBMCs), taken when the disease was refractory, from a patient treated with antithyroid drugs. This receptor was obtained from a female donor with Graves disease.

Here the CDR3 reads CASGHRGREEKLFF. The CDR3 nucleotides read TGTGCCAGCGGTCACAGGGGGCGAGAAGAAAAACTGTTTTTT. The rearrangement links TRBV6-1 to TRBJ1-4, with 9 bases identical to TRBD1. V lost 8 bases, J lost 8 bases, and 9 bases stayed unmatched. CDR3 length: 14 amino acids. Looked up from germline, CDR1 is MNHNS and CDR2 is SASEGT.